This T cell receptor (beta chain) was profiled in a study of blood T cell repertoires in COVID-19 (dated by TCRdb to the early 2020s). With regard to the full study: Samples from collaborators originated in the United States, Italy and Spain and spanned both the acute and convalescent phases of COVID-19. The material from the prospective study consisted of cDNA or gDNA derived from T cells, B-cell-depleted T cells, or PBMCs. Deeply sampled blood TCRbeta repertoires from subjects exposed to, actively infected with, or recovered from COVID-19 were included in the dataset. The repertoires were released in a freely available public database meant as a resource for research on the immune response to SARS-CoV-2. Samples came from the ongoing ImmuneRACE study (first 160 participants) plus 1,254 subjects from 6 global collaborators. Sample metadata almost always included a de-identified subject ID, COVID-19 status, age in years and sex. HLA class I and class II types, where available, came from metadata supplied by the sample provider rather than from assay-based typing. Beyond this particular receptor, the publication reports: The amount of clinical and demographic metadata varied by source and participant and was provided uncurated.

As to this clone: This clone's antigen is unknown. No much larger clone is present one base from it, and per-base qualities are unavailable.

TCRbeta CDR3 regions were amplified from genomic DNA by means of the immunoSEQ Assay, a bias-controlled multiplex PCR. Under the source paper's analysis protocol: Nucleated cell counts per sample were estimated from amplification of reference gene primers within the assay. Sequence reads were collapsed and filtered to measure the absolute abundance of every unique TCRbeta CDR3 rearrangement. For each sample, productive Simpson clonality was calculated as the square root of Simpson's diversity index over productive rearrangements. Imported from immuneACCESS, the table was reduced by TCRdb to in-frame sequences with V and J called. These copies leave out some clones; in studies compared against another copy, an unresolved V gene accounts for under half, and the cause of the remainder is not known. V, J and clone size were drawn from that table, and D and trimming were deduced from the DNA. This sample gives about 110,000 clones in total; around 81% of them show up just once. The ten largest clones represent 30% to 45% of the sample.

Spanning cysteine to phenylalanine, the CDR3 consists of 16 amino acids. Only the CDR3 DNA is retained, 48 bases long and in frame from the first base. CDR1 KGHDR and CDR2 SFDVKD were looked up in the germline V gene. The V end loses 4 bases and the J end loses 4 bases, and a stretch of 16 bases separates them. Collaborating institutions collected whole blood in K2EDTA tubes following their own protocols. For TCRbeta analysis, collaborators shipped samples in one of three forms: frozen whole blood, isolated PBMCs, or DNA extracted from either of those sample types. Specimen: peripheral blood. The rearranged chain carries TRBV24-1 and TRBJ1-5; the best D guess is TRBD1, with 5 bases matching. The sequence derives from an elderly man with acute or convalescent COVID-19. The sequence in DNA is TGTGCCACCAGTGAGGGACTCCTGGGCGAAAATCAGCCCCAGCATTTT. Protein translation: CATSEGLLGENQPQHF.